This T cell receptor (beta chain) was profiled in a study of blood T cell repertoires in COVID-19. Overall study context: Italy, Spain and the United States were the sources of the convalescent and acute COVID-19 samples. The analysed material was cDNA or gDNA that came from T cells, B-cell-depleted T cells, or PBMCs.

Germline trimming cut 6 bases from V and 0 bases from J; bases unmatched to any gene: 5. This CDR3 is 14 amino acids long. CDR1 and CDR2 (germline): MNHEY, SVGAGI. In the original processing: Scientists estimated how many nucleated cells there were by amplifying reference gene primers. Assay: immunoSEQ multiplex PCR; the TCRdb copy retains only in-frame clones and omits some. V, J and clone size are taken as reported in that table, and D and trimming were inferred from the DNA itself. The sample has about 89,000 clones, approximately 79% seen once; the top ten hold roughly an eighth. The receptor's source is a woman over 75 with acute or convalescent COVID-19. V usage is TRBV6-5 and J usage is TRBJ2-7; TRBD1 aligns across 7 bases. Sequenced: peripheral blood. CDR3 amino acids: CASSWTGLSYEQYF. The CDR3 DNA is TGTGCCAGCAGCTGGACAGGCCTCTCCTACGAGCAGTACTTC.